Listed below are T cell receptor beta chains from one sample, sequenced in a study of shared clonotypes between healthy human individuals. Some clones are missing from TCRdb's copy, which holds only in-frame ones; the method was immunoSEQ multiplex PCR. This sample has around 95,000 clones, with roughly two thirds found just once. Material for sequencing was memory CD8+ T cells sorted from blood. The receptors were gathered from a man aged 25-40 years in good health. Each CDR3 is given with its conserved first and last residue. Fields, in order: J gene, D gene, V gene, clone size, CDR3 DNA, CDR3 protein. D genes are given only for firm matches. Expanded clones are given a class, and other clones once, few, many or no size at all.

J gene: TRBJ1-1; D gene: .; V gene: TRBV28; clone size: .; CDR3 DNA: TGTGCCAGCAGTACCCTAAATAGGAGGGGGTGGACTGAAGCTTTCTTT; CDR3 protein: CASSTLNRRGWTEAFF
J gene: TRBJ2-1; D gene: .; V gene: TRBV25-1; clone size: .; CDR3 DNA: TGTGCCAGCAGCCAAGATGGACATGAGCAGTTCTTC; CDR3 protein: CASSQDGHEQFF
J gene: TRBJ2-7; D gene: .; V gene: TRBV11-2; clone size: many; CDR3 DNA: TGTGACCCCAAGGGGACTTACGAGCAGTACTTC; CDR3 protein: CDPKGTYEQYF
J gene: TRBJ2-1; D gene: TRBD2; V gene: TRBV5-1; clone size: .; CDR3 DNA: TGCGCCAGCAGCTTGGGGGTTCTAGCGGGAGGGTTCAATGAGCAGTTCTTC; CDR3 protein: CASSLGVLAGGFNEQFF
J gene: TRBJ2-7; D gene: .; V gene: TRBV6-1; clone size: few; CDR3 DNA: TGTGCCAGCCTCCTCGGAGAGGGAAGCTCCTACGAGCAGTACTTC; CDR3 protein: CASLLGEGSSYEQYF
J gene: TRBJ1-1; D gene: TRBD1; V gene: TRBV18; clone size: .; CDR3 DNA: TGTGCCAGCTCACCACCGAGAGGTGCAGGGGGCATGGTTACTGAAGCTTTCTTT; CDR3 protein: CASSPPRGAGGMVTEAFF
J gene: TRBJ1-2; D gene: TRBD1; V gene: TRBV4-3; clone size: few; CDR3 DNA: TGCGCCAGCAGCCCCCCCGACAGGGCGAAGAATGGCTACACCTTC; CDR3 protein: CASSPPDRAKNGYTF
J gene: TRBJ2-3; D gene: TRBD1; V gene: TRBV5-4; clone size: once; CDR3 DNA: TGTGCCAGCAGCTTGAAGGGGGCGGCAGATACGCAGTATTTT; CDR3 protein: CASSLKGAADTQYF
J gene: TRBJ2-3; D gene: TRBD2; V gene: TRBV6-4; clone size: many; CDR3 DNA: TGTGCCAGCAGCGTCACTAGCGGGAGCACAGATACGCAGTATTTT; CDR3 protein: CASSVTSGSTDTQYF
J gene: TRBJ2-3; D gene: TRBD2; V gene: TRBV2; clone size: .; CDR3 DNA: TGTGCCAGCAGCGGGACTAGAAACACAGATACGCAGTATTTT; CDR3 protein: CASSGTRNTDTQYF
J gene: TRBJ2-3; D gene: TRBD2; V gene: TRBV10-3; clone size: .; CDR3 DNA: TGTGCCATCAGTGAGTCTTTTGGACTAGTGGGAACCGAAGATACGCAGTATTTT; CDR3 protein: CAISESFGLVGTEDTQYF
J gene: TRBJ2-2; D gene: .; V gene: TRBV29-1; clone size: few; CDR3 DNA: TGCAGCGTTGAGGGCAGAAACACCGGGGAGCTGTTTTTT; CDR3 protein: CSVEGRNTGELFF
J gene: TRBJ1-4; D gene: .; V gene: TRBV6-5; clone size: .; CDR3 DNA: TGTGCCAGCAGCCCCAGTAAGAATAATGAAAAACTGTTTTTT; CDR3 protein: CASSPSKNNEKLFF
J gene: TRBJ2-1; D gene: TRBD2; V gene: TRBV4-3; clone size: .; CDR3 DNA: TGCGCCAGCAGCCAAGGGACTAGCGGGATCTACAATGAGCAGTTCTTC; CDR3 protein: CASSQGTSGIYNEQFF
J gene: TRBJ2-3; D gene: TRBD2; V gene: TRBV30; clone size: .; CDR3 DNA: TGTGCCTGGAGTGCTAGCGGAGGCACAGATACGCAGTATTTT; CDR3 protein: CAWSASGGTDTQYF
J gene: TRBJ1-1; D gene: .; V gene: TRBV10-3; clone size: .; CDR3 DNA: TGTGCCATCAGTGAGTACCTGAACACTGAAGCTTTCTTT; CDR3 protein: CAISEYLNTEAFF
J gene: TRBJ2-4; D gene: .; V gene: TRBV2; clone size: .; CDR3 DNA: TGTGCCAGCAGGGGGCTAGCCAAAAACATTCAGTACTTC; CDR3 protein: CASRGLAKNIQYF
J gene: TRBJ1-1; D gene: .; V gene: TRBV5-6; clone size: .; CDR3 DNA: TGTGCCAGCAGTTTAGGCACTGAAGCTTTCTTT; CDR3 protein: CASSLGTEAFF
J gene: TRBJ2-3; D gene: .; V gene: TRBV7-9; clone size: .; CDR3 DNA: TGTGCCAGCAGCTCAACTCAGGACTTTTCTAGCACAGATACGCAGTATTTT; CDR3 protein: CASSSTQDFSSTDTQYF
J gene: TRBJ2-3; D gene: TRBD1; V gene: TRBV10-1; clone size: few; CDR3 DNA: TGCGCCAGCAGTCGGGACAGTAGCACAGATACGCAGTATTTT; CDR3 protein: CASSRDSSTDTQYF
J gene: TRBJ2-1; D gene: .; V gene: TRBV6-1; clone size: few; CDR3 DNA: TGTGCCAGCAGTGAAGCGGCTAGCAGTGCCGAGCAGTTCTTC; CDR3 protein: CASSEAASSAEQFF
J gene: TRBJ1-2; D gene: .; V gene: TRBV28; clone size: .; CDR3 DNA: TGTGCCAGCAGTATTCGATATGGCTACACCTTC; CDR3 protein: CASSIRYGYTF
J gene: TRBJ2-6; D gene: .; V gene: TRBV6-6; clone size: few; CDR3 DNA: TGTGCCAGCAGTTACTCTCCTGGGGCCAACGTCCTGACTTTC; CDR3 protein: CASSYSPGANVLTF
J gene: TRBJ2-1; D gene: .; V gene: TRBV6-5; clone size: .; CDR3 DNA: TGTGCCAGCAGTTACTCGACGGGAGAGAACAATGAGCAGTTCTTC; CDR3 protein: CASSYSTGENNEQFF
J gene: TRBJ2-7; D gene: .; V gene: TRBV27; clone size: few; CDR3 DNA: TGTGCCAGCAGTTTAACACTAGCTTTTCGTTCGGACGAGCAGTACTTC; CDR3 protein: CASSLTLAFRSDEQYF
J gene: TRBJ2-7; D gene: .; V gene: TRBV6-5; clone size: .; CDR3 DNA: TGTGCCAGCAGCCAGTGGACTGGCGAAGGCGAGCAGTACTTC; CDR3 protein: CASSQWTGEGEQYF
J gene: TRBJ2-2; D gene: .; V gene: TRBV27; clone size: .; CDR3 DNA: TGTGCCAGCAGTCTACAACTCACCGGGGAGCTGTTTTTT; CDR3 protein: CASSLQLTGELFF
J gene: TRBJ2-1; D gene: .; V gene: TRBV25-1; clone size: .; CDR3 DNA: TGTGCCAGCAGTCGGGACGCGGGCGATGAGCAGTTCTTC; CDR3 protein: CASSRDAGDEQFF
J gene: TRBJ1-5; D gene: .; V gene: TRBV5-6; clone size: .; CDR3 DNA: TGTGCCAGCAGCTTGGGCCTTTATAGCAATCAGCCCCAGCATTTT; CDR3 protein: CASSLGLYSNQPQHF
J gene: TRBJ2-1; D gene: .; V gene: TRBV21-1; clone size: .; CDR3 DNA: TGTGCCAGCAGCAAAGCGGGACCCTACAATGAGCAGTTCTTC; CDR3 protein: CASSKAGPYNEQFF
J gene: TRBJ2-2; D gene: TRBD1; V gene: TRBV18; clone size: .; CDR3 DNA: TGTGCCAGCTCACTTACCGGGACAGGGTCGAACACCGGGGAGCTGTTTTTT; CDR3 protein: CASSLTGTGSNTGELFF
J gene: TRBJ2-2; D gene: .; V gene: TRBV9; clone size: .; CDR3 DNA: TGTGCCAGCAGCGGGAACACCGGGGAGCTGTTTTTT; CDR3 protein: CASSGNTGELFF
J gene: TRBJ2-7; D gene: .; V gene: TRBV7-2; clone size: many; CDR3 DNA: TGTGCCAGCAGCCCCACAGGGTTAGGGGTGTTGGGCTACGAGCAGTACTTC; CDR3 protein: CASSPTGLGVLGYEQYF